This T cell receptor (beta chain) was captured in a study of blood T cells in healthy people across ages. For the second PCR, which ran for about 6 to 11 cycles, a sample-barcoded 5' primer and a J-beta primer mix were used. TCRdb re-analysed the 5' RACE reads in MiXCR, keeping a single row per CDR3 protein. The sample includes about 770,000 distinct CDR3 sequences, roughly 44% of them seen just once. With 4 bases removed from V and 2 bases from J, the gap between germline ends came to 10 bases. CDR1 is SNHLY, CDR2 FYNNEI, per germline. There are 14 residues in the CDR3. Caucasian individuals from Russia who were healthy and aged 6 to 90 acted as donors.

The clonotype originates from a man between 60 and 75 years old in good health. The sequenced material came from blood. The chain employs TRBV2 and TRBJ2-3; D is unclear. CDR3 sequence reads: CASSVSRLTDTQYF. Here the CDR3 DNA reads TGTGCCAGCAGTGTGAGTCGGCTCACAGATACGCAGTATTTT.